Described below is a single TCR beta chain sequence and its context. These data are taken from a study of blood T cell repertoires in COVID-19. For the study at large: Samples of COVID-19 (acute and convalescent) were obtained from the United States, Italy and Spain.

V lost 5 bases, J lost 2 bases, and 12 bases lay in between. CDR1 and CDR2 from the germline V gene are SGHVS and FQNEAQ. The CDR3 has 14 amino acids. Measured with immunoSEQ multiplex PCR; TCRdb has only the in-frame clones, and not every one. Here the sample spans some 240,000 clones, about 90% being singletons. While infection was still active, Seattle patients were enrolled and then followed longitudinally. The clonotype originates from a woman in her sixties or seventies with COVID-19, enrolled during active disease. The sample was peripheral blood. This chain connects TRBV7-8 to TRBJ1-1; TRBD1 might be the D (6 bases). CDR3 amino acids: CASSPNRANTEAFF. For the CDR3, the DNA is TGTGCCAGCAGCCCTAACAGGGCTAACACTGAAGCTTTCTTT.